The 24 T cell receptor beta chains listed next were all sequenced from one sample in a study of blood T cells in healthy people across ages. Combining a sample-barcoded 5' primer with a J-beta primer mix, a second PCR ran for about 7 to 12 cycles. TCRdb called the 5' RACE reads again in MiXCR, with one record for every CDR3 protein. The repertoire holds some 700,000 distinct CDR3 sequences, with about 40% as singletons. The sequenced sample was blood. These receptors came from a woman in her fifties or sixties in good health.

The chain combines TRBV20-1 with TRBJ2-3; either TRBD1 or TRBD2 may supply D (5 bases each). V was trimmed by 6 bases and J by 4 bases, leaving 11 bases between them. The germline V gene encodes CDR1 DFQATT and CDR2 SNEGSKA (reference sequence). The CDR3 sequence is 12 residues long. The CDR3 sequence: CSAWQGPDTQYF. The CDR3, as DNA: TGCAGTGCCTGGCAGGGACCAGATACGCAGTATTTT.

This clonotype was counted only a few times. V gene TRBV7-9 combines with J gene TRBJ2-1; the match to TRBD2 covers 11 bases. The CDR3 is made up of 15 amino acids. The V segment lost 5 bases and the J segment 6 bases; nucleotides outside the gene matches: 6. CDR1 is SEHNR and CDR2 is FQNEAQ in the germline V gene (reference sequence). This CDR3 is CASSTSGRTFNEQFF. The DNA of the CDR3 is TGTGCCAGCAGCACTAGCGGGAGAACGTTCAATGAGCAGTTCTTC.

The rearrangement joins TRBV20-1 to TRBJ1-5, with no clear D. This CDR3 is 12 amino acids long. CDR1 DFQATT and CDR2 SNEGSKA come from the germline V gene (reference sequence). The germline V and J ends were trimmed by 3 bases and 0 bases, with 3 bases remaining between them. The CDR3 loop reads CSASGSNQPQHF. The CDR3 DNA follows: TGCAGTGCTAGTGGTAGCAATCAGCCCCAGCATTTT.

V is TRBV9 and J is TRBJ2-7; 9 positions match TRBD2. CDR3 length equals 16 residues. Germline loops: CDR1 SGDLS, CDR2 YYNGEE. V shed 4 bases, J shed 2 bases, and the junction held 10 bases outside the gene matches. The CDR3, as DNA: TGTGCCAGCAGCCCAAACATAGCGGGGGCAACCTACGAGCAGTACTTC. Translated, it gives CASSPNIAGATYEQYF.

The rearrangement joins TRBV28 to TRBJ2-1, with 9 positions matching TRBD1. Germline V gene data show CDR1 as MDHEN and CDR2 as SYDVKM. The CDR3 is 16 amino acids. J lost 9 bases, V lost 5 bases, and 14 bases had no gene match. This chain's CDR3 is CASSLRRGTGIGEQFF. CDR3 nucleotides: TGTGCCAGCAGTCTCCGCCGCGGGACAGGGATCGGTGAGCAGTTCTTC.

The chain recombines TRBV14 with TRBJ2-1; 8 bases are shared with TRBD1. This CDR3 comprises 16 residues. V lost 2 bases to trimming and J lost 6 bases; unmatched junction nucleotides: 9. From germline, CDR1 is SGHDN and CDR2 FVKESK. CDR3 protein: CASSQSGQGLFNEQFF. The CDR3 nucleotides are TGTGCCAGCAGCCAATCTGGACAGGGTTTGTTCAATGAGCAGTTCTTC.

V usage is TRBV4-2 and J usage is TRBJ2-7; TRBD1 is a possible D gene (6 bases). From germline, CDR1 is LGHNA and CDR2 YNFKEQ. This CDR3 comprises 13 residues. Trimming left V 1 base short and J 5 bases short, with 9 bases between. This CDR3 reads CASSQGAGDEQYF. The CDR3 DNA follows: TGTGCCAGCAGCCAAGGGGCAGGGGACGAGCAGTACTTC.

This clonotype showed up just a few times. The V call is TRBV10-3, the J call TRBJ2-6, with D unresolved. This CDR3 is built from 17 residues. The germline CDR1 and CDR2 sequences are ENHRY and SYGVKD. V lost 3 bases and J lost 0, with 12 bases in between. The CDR3 DNA reads TGTGCCATCAGTGAAGAGAACCCCCTCTCTGGGGCCAACGTCCTGACTTTC. Translation: CAISEENPLSGANVLTF.

The V call is TRBV7-2, the J call TRBJ2-4; D is possibly TRBD2 (6 bases). The J call may be incorrect, as the DNA end agrees better with TRBJ2-7. Per germline, CDR1 SGHTA and CDR2 FQGNSA. The CDR3 loop spans 17 amino acids. The CDR3 sequence is CASSLAMGRAGSYEQYF. CDR3 DNA sequence: TGTGCCAGCAGCTTAGCGATGGGACGAGCGGGTTCGTACGAGCAGTACTTC.

About this clonotype itself: One end of the junction is discordant with germline, which a read error may explain. The chain uses TRBV7-2 and TRBJ2-7; TRBD2 agrees at 14 bases. This CDR3 contains 17 residues. In germline, CDR1 is SGHTA, CDR2 FQGNSA. CDR3 protein: CASSFDGTSGGGYEQYF. The CDR3 DNA follows: TGCGCCAGCAGCTTTGACGGGACTAGCGGGGGAGGCTACGAGCAGTACTTC. Together with reference TRBV7-2 and TRBJ2-7, the CDR3 gives the full variable domain: GAGVSQSPSNKVTEKGKDVELRCDPISGHTALYWYRQSLGQGLEFLIYFQGNSAPDKSGLPSDRFSAERTGGSVSTLTIQRTQQEDSAVYLCASSFDGTSGGGYEQYFGPGTRLTVT.

V usage is TRBV6-6 and J usage is TRBJ2-3; D may be TRBD1 or TRBD2 (5 bases each). This CDR3 comprises 16 residues. Trimming removed 5 bases from V and 4 bases from J, with 19 bases in between. Germline CDR1 is MNHNY and CDR2 is SVGAGI (reference sequence). The CDR3 spells CASSPSGREPPDTQYF. Here the CDR3 DNA reads TGTGCCAGCAGTCCTTCGGGACGAGAGCCTCCAGATACGCAGTATTTT.

The table lists this clonotype with a few counts. The chain employs TRBV20-1 and TRBJ2-1, with 8 bases identical to TRBD2. V dropped 0 bases and J dropped 6; count of bases not matched to a gene: 10. Germline assignment: CDR1 DFQATT and CDR2 SNEGSKA (reference sequence). There are 16 residues in the CDR3. CDR3: CSARDRVGGASNEQFF. As DNA, the CDR3 is TGCAGTGCTAGAGATCGGGTCGGGGGGGCAAGCAATGAGCAGTTCTTC.

The chain has TRBV20-1 and TRBJ1-1, with TRBD1 identical over 11 bases. Germline assignment: CDR1 DFQATT and CDR2 SNEGSKA (reference sequence). CDR3 length: 15 residues. Trimming removed 5 bases from V and 7 bases from J; junction bases left unmatched: 12. CDR3 in amino acids: CSAQGQGAHQIEAFF. The CDR3 nucleotides are TGCAGTGCTCAAGGACAGGGGGCGCATCAGATTGAAGCTTTCTTT.

This rearrangement joins TRBV7-8 to TRBJ1-2; D not resolved. Trimming took 5 bases from V and 7 from J, leaving 14 bases between them. The CDR3 is 13 residues long. CDR1 is SGHVS and CDR2 is FQNEAQ in the germline V gene. The CDR3 region is CASSVLAPGGYTF. Here the CDR3 DNA reads TGTGCCAGCAGCGTGTTGGCCCCGGGTGGCTACACCTTC.

V and J are TRBV12-3 or TRBV12-4 and TRBJ2-7; no definite D call. V lost 5 bases and J lost 1, with 9 bases in between. CDR3 length: 13 amino acids. The DNA for the CDR3 is TGTGCCAGCAGTCGTTCTCGGTCCTACGAGCAGTACTTC. Its protein is CASSRSRSYEQYF.

This sequence joins TRBV7-2 and TRBJ2-1; unclear D gene. The ends were cut back, 3 bases at V and 9 bases at J, with 15 bases in the middle. CDR1 and CDR2 (germline): SGHTA, FQGNSA. The CDR3 extends over 14 amino acids. The DNA for the CDR3 is TGTGCCAGCAGCTTGCCCTCTAGGGTGGGTGAGCAGTTCTTC. It specifies CASSLPSRVGEQFF.

This clonotype was counted ten times or more. The gene calls are TRBV7-3 and TRBJ2-3; 8 nucleotides align to TRBD2. Trimming at V came to 2 bases and at J to 2 bases, leaving 3 bases not matched to a gene. Germline V gene lookup returns CDR1 SGHTA and CDR2 FQGTGA. The CDR3 extends over 15 amino acids. The CDR3 nucleotides read TGTGCCAGCAGCTTAGTAGCGGGACTCACAGATACGCAGTATTTT. Amino acid sequence: CASSLVAGLTDTQYF.

This clonotype was recorded only once. The chain recombines TRBV11-2 with TRBJ2-3; TRBD1 or TRBD2 may be the D gene (5 bases each). The CDR3 is 16 residues long. In germline, CDR1 is SGHAT, CDR2 FQNNGV. Trimming left V 1 base short and J 10 bases short, with 21 bases between. CDR3 loop: CASSLGVGRRGDAQYF. DNA of the CDR3: TGTGCCAGCAGCTTAGGGGTGGGACGAAGAGGTGATGCGCAGTATTTT.

The chain has TRBV4-2 and TRBJ2-3; a weak D match, TRBD2 (6 bases). Trimming left V 0 bases short and J 5 bases short, with 18 bases between. The CDR3 has 17 amino acids. The germline V gene has CDR1 LGHNA and CDR2 YNFKEQ. This CDR3 reads CASSQEVGRGRGDTQYF. CDR3 bases: TGTGCCAGCAGCCAAGAAGTAGGGCGGGGACGGGGAGATACGCAGTATTTT.

This chain uses TRBV2 with TRBJ2-1; TRBD2 might be the D (5 bases). Germline V gives CDR1 SNHLY, CDR2 FYNNEI. V lost 5 bases and J lost 4, with 18 bases in between. The CDR3 is 16 amino acids. DNA of the CDR3: TGTGCCAGCAGTTTTTATAGGGAGCGTTTTTACAATGAGCAGTTCTTC. Residues: CASSFYRERFYNEQFF.

This clonotype was seen repeatedly, ten times or more. This chain connects TRBV12-3 or TRBV12-4 to TRBJ2-3; TRBD2 agrees at 11 bases. The CDR3 sequence is 14 residues long. The V and J ends lost 6 bases and 1 base, in that order; junction bases with no gene match: 0. This CDR3 reads CASRGLAGTDTQYF. The CDR3 DNA reads as TGTGCCAGCAGGGGACTAGCGGGCACAGATACGCAGTATTTT.

This clonotype was counted only a few times. The chain has TRBV24-1 and TRBJ2-5; 7 positions match TRBD1. The CDR3 has 15 amino acids. Trimming took 3 bases from V and 5 from J; bases not matched to a gene: 8. The germline CDR1 and CDR2 sequences are KGHDR and SFDVKD. CDR3 DNA: TGTGCCACCAGTGATCCTACAGGGGATCTCGAGACCCAGTACTTC. This gives the protein CATSDPTGDLETQYF.

V and J are TRBV5-1 and TRBJ2-7, with 9 bases fitting TRBD1. Germline CDR1 SGHRS, CDR2 YFSETQ. Trimming took 4 bases from V and 2 from J; bases not matched to a gene: 7. The length of the CDR3 is 15 residues. The CDR3, as DNA: TGCGCCAGCAGCCCGGAGACAGGGGGTCCCTACGAGCAGTACTTC. Translating gives CASSPETGGPYEQYF.

This clonotype was recorded many times. The chain is built from TRBV10-3 and TRBJ2-7; 13 positions match TRBD2. Germline V gives CDR1 ENHRY, CDR2 SYGVKD. J lost 4 bases, V lost 6 bases, and 12 bases had no gene match. CDR3 length: 17 residues. CDR3 nucleotide sequence: TGTGCCATCAGGGAGACTAGCGGGGGGCCTACAATATACGAGCAGTACTTC. Encoded protein: CAIRETSGGPTIYEQYF.